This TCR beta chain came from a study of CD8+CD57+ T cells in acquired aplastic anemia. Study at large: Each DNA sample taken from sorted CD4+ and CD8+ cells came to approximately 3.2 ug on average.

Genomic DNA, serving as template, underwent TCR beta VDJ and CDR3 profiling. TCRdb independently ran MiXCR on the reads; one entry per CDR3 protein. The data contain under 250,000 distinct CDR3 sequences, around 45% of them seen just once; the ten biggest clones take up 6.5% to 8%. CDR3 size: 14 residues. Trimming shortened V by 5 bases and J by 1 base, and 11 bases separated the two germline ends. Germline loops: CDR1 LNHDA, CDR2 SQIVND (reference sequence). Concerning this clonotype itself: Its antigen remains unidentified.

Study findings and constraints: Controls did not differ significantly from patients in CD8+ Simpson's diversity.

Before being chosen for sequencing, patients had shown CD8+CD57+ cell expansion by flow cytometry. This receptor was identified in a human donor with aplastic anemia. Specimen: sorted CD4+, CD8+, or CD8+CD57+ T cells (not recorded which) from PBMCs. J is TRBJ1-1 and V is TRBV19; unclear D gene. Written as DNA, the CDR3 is TGTGCCAGTAGTCCTGGCAACAAGAACACTGAAGCTTTCTTT. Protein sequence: CASSPGNKNTEAFF.